This TCR beta chain was identified during a study of shared T cell receptors in the human thymus. J lost 7 bases, V lost 7 bases, and 13 bases had no gene match. Germline CDR1 reads LGHNA; CDR2 reads YSLEER. This CDR3 region has 15 residues. Repertoires were generated with immunoSEQ multiplex PCR, while TCRdb's copy carries only in-frame clones and drops some. The sample lists more than 550,000 clones, about 90% occurring once. These records were also assigned to another study, of human thymus T cells. This second report adds: Obtained as resections during corrective heart surgery, the thymus tissue was then studied. Related research reported highly overlapping thymic repertoires among unrelated individuals.

Sequenced material: thymocytes. V and J are TRBV4-3 and TRBJ2-1; TRBD1 matches at 7 bases. This receptor was obtained from a boy younger than two with a congenital heart defect. The CDR3 DNA reads TGCGCCAGCATGAGCTTGGGACAGAACCCTAATGAGCAGTTCTTC. Amino acid sequence: CASMSLGQNPNEQFF.